The entry that follows covers one T cell receptor (beta chain) sequence. How the authors handled the data: Amplification of reference gene primers provided the estimated nucleated cell counts. Method: immunoSEQ multiplex PCR; TCRdb's copy keeps in-frame clones and lacks some. That table is the source of V, J and clone size, and D and trimming were worked out from the DNA. The sample contains roughly 200,000 clones, approximately 85% of which appear only once. These data are taken from a study of blood T cell repertoires in COVID-19. Whole-study context: The cDNA or gDNA used as material had been derived from T cells, B-cell-depleted T cells, or PBMCs.

Germline V lookup: CDR1 LNHDA, CDR2 SQIVND (reference sequence). The CDR3 contains 16 residues. V dropped 5 bases and J dropped 2; count of bases not matched to a gene: 6. The clonotype comes from a man in his sixties with acute or convalescent COVID-19. The chain combines TRBV19 with TRBJ2-3; 11 bases are a match to TRBD2. Sequenced input: peripheral blood. Written as DNA, the CDR3 is TGTGCCAGTAGTCCGGGACTAGCGGATTTCACAGATACGCAGTATTTT. Its protein is CASSPGLADFTDTQYF.